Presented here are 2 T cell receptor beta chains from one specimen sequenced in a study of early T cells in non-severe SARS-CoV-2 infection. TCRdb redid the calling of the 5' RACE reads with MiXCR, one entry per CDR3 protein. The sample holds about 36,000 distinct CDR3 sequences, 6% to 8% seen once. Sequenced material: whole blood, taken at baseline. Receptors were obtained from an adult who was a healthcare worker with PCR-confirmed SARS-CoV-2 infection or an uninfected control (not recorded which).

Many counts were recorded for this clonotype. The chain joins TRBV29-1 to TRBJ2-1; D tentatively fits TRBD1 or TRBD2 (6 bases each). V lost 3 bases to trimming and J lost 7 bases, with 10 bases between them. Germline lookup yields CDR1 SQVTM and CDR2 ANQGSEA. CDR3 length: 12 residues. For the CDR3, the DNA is TGCAGCGTTGATCAGGGGAGGAATGAGCAGTTCTTC. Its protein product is CSVDQGRNEQFF.

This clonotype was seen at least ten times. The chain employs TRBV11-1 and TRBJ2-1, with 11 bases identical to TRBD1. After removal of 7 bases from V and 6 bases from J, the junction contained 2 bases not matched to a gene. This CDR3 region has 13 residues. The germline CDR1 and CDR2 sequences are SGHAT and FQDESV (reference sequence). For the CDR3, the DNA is TGTGCCAGCACTGGGACAGGGGGCAATGAGCAGTTCTTC. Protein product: CASTGTGGNEQFF. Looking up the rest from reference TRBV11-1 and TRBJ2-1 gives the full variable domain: EAEVAQSPRYKITEKSQAVAFWCDPISGHATLYWYRQILGQGPELLVQFQDESVVDDSQLPKDRFSAERLKGVDSTLKIQPAELGDSAMYLCASTGTGGNEQFFGPGTRLTVL.